Included here is one T cell receptor beta chain sequence, with context. Antigen specificity is unknown. Vbeta (60) and Jbeta (13) primers were used in the PCR. Using immunoSEQ multiplex PCR, the repertoire was profiled, and TCRdb retains in-frame clones only, with some absent. The sample table sets out 25,000 to 40,000 clones. The CDR3 has 14 residues. Looked up from germline, CDR1 is GTSNPN and CDR2 is SVGIG (reference sequence). V lost 0 bases to trimming and J lost 2 bases, with 9 bases between them. The sample originates from a study of cytomegalovirus exposure and HLA in healthy donors. Findings and caveats of the study: With high specificity and sensitivity, the classifier reportedly diagnosed cytomegalovirus status.

The sequenced sample consisted of PBMCs. The receptor was derived from a man in his forties in good health and CMV-seronegative. The chain joins TRBV30 to TRBJ2-3; the D gene is possibly TRBD1 (6 bases). The CDR3 bases are TGTGCCTGGAGTGTAGGGGGATACACAGATACGCAGTATTTT. Its protein product is CAWSVGGYTDTQYF.